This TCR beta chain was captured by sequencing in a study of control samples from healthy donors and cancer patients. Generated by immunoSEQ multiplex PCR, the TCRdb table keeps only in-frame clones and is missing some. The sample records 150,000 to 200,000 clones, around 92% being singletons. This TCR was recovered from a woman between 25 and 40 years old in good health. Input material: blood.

The DNA for the CDR3 is TGTGCCAGCAGCGTAGACGTACGAATTAATTCACCCCTCCACTTT. Residues: CASSVDVRINSPLHF. The chain recombines TRBV9 with TRBJ1-6; no definite D call. Germline-derived CDR1 and CDR2 are SGDLS and YYNGEE. The CDR3 totals 15 residues. Trimming removed 0 bases at V and 6 bases at J, with 10 bases between.